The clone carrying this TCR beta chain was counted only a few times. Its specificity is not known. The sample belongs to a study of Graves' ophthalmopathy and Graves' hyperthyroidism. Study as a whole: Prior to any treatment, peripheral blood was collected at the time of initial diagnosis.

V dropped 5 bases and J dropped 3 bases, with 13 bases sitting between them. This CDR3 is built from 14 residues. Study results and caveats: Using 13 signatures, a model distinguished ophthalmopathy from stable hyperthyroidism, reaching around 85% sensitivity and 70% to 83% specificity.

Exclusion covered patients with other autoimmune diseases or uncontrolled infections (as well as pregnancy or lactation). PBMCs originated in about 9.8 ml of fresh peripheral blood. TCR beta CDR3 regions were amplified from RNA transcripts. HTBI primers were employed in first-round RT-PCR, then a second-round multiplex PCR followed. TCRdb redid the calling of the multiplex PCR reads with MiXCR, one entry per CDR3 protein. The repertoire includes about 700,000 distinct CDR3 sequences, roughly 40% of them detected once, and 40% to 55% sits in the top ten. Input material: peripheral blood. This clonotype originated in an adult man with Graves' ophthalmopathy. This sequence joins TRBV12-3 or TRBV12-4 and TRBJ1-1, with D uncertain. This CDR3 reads CASSTGWRDTEAFF. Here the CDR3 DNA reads TGTGCCAGCAGTACTGGGTGGCGGGACACTGAAGCTTTCTTT.